Listed here are 14 T cell receptor beta chains from one sample, sequenced in a study of blood T cell repertoires in COVID-19. Assay: immunoSEQ multiplex PCR; the TCRdb copy retains only in-frame clones and omits some. The data show about 150,000 clones, roughly four fifths seen once. The material sequenced was peripheral blood. The receptors come from a human donor with acute or convalescent COVID-19. The donor label of this sample is uncertain.

This clone was detected only once. The chain links TRBV15 to TRBJ2-1, with 8 bases fitting TRBD2. V lost 3 bases and J lost 8; bases outside the gene matches: 15. The CDR3 has 17 amino acids. In germline, CDR1 is LNHNV, CDR2 YYDKDF (reference sequence). CDR3 coding DNA: TGTGCCACCAGCAGCAAACCGGGACTAGGTAAGGGAGATGAGCAGTTCTTC. Translating gives CATSSKPGLGKGDEQFF.

Ten or more counts support this clone. The chain links TRBV19 to TRBJ1-2; D gene uncertain. The V and J ends lost 4 bases and 3 bases respectively, with 24 bases between them. CDR1 and CDR2 (germline): LNHDA, SQIVND (reference sequence). The CDR3 has 18 amino acids. CDR3 DNA sequence: TGTGCCAGTAGTACCGGGCTGAGACTAACGTCCCGGTACTATGGCTACACCTTC. This translates into CASSTGLRLTSRYYGYTF.

This chain uses TRBV6-6 with TRBJ1-3; 7 positions match TRBD1. Germline-derived CDR1 and CDR2 are MNHNY and SVGAGI (reference sequence). V gave up 10 bases and J gave up 0 bases; unmatched junction bases: 9. The CDR3 runs 15 residues. CDR3 coding DNA: TGTGCCACCACCGGACAGGCAAACTCTGGAAACACCATATATTTT. It codes for CATTGQANSGNTIYF.

The chain has TRBV7-2 and TRBJ1-2; D possibly corresponds to TRBD1 (6 bases). Per the germline V gene, CDR1 is SGHTA and CDR2 is FQGNSA. The CDR3 has 17 amino acids. V lost 5 bases and J 0 bases, leaving 19 bases between the germline ends. The CDR3 DNA reads as TGTGCCAGCAGCCTAGGTGGGACACTAAAATCTAACTATGGCTACACCTTC. This translates into CASSLGGTLKSNYGYTF.

V gene TRBV30 combines with J gene TRBJ1-5; 10 nucleotides agree with TRBD1. J gave up 5 bases and V 2 bases, and 12 bases lay outside the gene matches. CDR3 length: 17 amino acids. Germline V gene lookup returns CDR1 GTSNPN and CDR2 SVGIG (reference sequence). DNA for the CDR3: TGTGCCTGGAGTCCATCGGGACAGGGGAACCCTTATCAGCCCCAGCATTTT. Translating it yields CAWSPSGQGNPYQPQHF. The variable domain in full, completed from reference TRBV30 and TRBJ1-5, reads SQTIHQWPATLVQPVGSPLSLECTVEGTSNPNLYWYRQAAGRGLQLLFYSVGIGQISSEVPQNLSASRPQDRQFILSSKKLLLSDSGFYLCAWSPSGQGNPYQPQHFGDGTRLSIL.

This clone has just one count. The V gene is TRBV4-3, the J gene TRBJ1-4; 8 bases line up with TRBD1. The CDR3 contains 15 residues. Unmatched junction bases numbered 5, after V lost 4 bases and J lost 4 bases. The germline CDR1 and CDR2 sequences are LGHNA and YSLEER. The CDR3 sequence: CASSLRTGINEKLFF. CDR3 coding DNA: TGCGCCAGCAGCCTTCGGACAGGGATTAATGAAAAACTGTTTTTT.

V and J are TRBV10-3 and TRBJ2-2; D may be TRBD2 (6 bases). The CDR3 covers 16 residues. The germline gives CDR1 ENHRY, CDR2 SYGVKD. V lost 4 bases and J 6 bases, leaving 18 bases between the germline ends. CDR3 protein: CAISVRDSPSPGELFF. The CDR3 DNA reads as TGTGCCATCAGTGTTAGGGACTCGCCCTCGCCCGGGGAGCTGTTTTTT.

The sample holds one count of this clone. CDR3 in amino acids: CASSDQERGQGFRGYTF. Written as DNA, the CDR3 is TGTGCCAGCAGTGACCAGGAGCGGGGACAGGGGTTCCGTGGCTACACCTTC. The chain joins TRBV6-4 to TRBJ1-2; TRBD1 matches at 10 bases. The germline CDR1 and CDR2 sequences are MRHNA and SNTAGT. This CDR3 has 17 residues. V trimming: 2 bases; J trimming: 7 bases; junction bases outside the gene matches: 13.

V gene TRBV12-3 or TRBV12-4 combines with J gene TRBJ2-1; no definite D call. The CDR3 is made up of 10 amino acids. V was cut by 10 bases and J by 5 bases, with 6 bases left in between. In DNA form, the CDR3 reads TGTGCCACCGGTCACAATGAGCAGTTCTTC. Translated, it gives CATGHNEQFF.

The rearrangement links TRBV5-1 to TRBJ2-4, with D possibly matching TRBD1 (5 bases). V was cut by 0 bases and J by 0 bases, with 7 bases left in between. CDR1 and CDR2 (germline): SGHRS, YFSETQ. CDR3 length: 15 amino acids. CDR3 nucleotide sequence: TGCGCCAGCAGCTTGGAGGGGATAGCCAAAAACATTCAGTACTTC. Its protein is CASSLEGIAKNIQYF.

The CDR3 DNA sequence: TGTGCCAGCATCCCGGCGGGGGGGCAAGAGACCCAGTACTTC. Encoded protein: CASIPAGGQETQYF. The chain joins TRBV6-5 to TRBJ2-5, with 9 bases matching TRBD2. From germline, CDR1 is MNHEY and CDR2 SVGAGI. Trimming took 7 bases from V and 2 from J; bases not matched to a gene: 5. The length of the CDR3 is 14 residues.

The rearrangement joins TRBV7-9 to TRBJ1-2, with TRBD1 as a possible D gene (5 bases). The CDR3 runs 14 residues. Germline V gene sequence: CDR1 SEHNR, CDR2 FQNEAQ (reference sequence). V gave up 4 bases and J gave up 2 bases, with 11 bases separating them. As DNA, the CDR3 is TGTGCCAGCAGCTCAACCCAGGGCAACTATGGCTACACCTTC. Residues: CASSSTQGNYGYTF.

The chain joins TRBV6-2 or TRBV6-3 to TRBJ2-1, with D tentatively TRBD2 (7 bases). CDR1 and CDR2 (germline): MNHEY, SVGEGT. V gave up 2 bases and J gave up 7 bases, with 18 bases separating them. The CDR3 consists of 16 residues. CDR3 coding DNA: TGTGCCAGCAGTTACCGCGCTAGGGGGGGCGGTAATGAGCAGTTCTTC. Residues: CASSYRARGGGNEQFF.

The gene calls are TRBV2 and TRBJ1-5; 10 nucleotides match TRBD1. The CDR3 runs 15 residues. CDR1 and CDR2 (germline): SNHLY, FYNNEI. With V trimmed by 5 bases and J by 2 bases, 3 bases remained unmatched. The CDR3 reads CASSRDRGGNQPQHF. The DNA of the CDR3 is TGTGCCAGCAGTCGGGACAGGGGTGGCAATCAGCCCCAGCATTTT.